This T cell receptor (beta chain) is from a study of T cells after yellow fever vaccination. Study information: Low-cell-number fractions were prepared with SMART-Seq v4 Ultra Low Input. Notes on the study in general: Peaking faster, on day 5 versus 15, the secondary response was nonetheless weaker. Relatively few clonotypes were ones that appeared in both CD4 and CD8 compartments. Abundant bulk-population clonotypes could contaminate the FACS-sorted repertoires.

This clonotype was observed at least ten times. As yet, its antigen is unknown. V was clipped by 5 bases and J by 5 bases, with 12 bases between them. CDR3 size: 12 residues. The germline gives CDR1 DFQATT, CDR2 SNEGSKA (reference sequence). TCRdb independently ran MiXCR on the 5' RACE reads; one entry per CDR3 protein. This table has around 140,000 distinct CDR3 sequences, under 8% appearing once. This clonotype was obtained from a man aged 25-45 years who received the YFV17D yellow fever vaccine. The material sequenced was CD4+ T cells sorted from PBMCs, taken 10 days after the yellow fever booster vaccination. The chain recombines TRBV20-1 with TRBJ2-5, with TRBD2 as a possible D gene (6 bases). CDR3 loop: CSAPGVDETQYF. CDR3 in DNA: TGCAGTGCTCCGGGAGTTGACGAGACCCAGTACTTC.